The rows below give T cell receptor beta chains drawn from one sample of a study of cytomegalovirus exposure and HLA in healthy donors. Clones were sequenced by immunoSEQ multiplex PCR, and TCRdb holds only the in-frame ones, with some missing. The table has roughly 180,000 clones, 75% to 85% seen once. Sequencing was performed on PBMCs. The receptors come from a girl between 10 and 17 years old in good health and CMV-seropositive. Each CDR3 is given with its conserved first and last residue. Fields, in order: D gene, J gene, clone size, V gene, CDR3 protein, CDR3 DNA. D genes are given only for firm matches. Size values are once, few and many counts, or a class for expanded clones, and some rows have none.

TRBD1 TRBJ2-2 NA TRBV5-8 CASTTPGTDPTGELFF TGTGCCAGCACTACACCCGGGACAGATCCGACCGGGGAGCTGTTTTTT
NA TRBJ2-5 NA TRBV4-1 CASRQGSEETQYF TGCGCCAGCAGACAGGGATCTGAAGAGACCCAGTACTTC
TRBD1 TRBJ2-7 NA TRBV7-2 CASRNPGQISYEQYF TGTGCCAGTCGAAATCCGGGACAGATATCCTACGAGCAGTACTTC
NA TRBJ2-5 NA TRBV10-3 CAISDGAFKYF TGTGCCATCAGTGATGGGGCTTTCAAGTACTTC
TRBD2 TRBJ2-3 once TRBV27 CASSLAAGGPTDTQYF TGTGCCAGCAGTTTAGCAGCGGGGGGCCCCACAGATACGCAGTATTTT
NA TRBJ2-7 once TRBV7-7 CASSLWGHYEQYF TGTGCCAGCAGCTTATGGGGGCACTACGAGCAGTACTTC
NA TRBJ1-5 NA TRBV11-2 CASSLGGEGNQPQHF TGTGCCAGCAGCTTAGGGGGGGAGGGCAATCAGCCCCAGCATTTT
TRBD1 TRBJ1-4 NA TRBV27 CASSPGTGLAELFF TGTGCCAGCAGCCCCGGGACAGGGCTCGCGGAACTGTTTTTT
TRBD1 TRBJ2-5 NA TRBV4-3 CASSQGHGTGDETQYF TGCGCCAGCAGCCAAGGCCATGGGACAGGGGACGAGACCCAGTACTTC
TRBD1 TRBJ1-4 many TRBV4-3 CASSQTWTGPSEKLFF TGCGCCAGCAGCCAAACATGGACAGGGCCTAGCGAAAAACTGTTTTTT
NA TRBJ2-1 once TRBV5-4 CASSLSGSSYNEQFF TGTGCCAGCAGCTTGTCGGGGAGCTCCTACAATGAGCAGTTCTTC
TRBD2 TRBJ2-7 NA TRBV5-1 CASSAAGTRGYEQYF TGCGCCAGCAGCGCGGCCGGGACTAGAGGGTACGAGCAGTACTTC
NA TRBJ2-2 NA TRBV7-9 CASSLRGGPSELFF TGTGCCAGCAGCTTAAGAGGGGGACCCTCGGAGCTGTTTTTT
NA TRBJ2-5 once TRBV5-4 CASSLPGNMAGETQYF TGTGCCAGCAGCCTCCCGGGGAATATGGCTGGGGAGACCCAGTACTTC
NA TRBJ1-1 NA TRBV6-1 CASSSSGWGTEAFF TGTGCCAGCAGTTCCTCAGGGTGGGGTACTGAAGCTTTCTTT
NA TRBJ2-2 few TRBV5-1 CASSPVVTGELFF TGCGCCAGCAGCCCGGTTGTCACCGGGGAGCTGTTTTTT
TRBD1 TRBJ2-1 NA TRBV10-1 CASSESVKRQGPHEQFF TGCGCCAGCAGTGAGTCAGTAAAGAGACAGGGGCCTCATGAGCAGTTCTTC
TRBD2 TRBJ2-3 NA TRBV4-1 CASSPLAGGRRTDTQYF TGCGCCAGCAGCCCACTAGCGGGGGGGCGCCGCACAGATACGCAGTATTTT
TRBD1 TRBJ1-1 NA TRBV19 CASRLGQGLAEAFF TGTGCCAGTAGGTTGGGACAGGGGTTGGCTGAAGCTTTCTTT
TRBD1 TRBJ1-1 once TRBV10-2 CASSDQQGATEAFF TGCGCCAGCAGTGACCAACAGGGGGCAACTGAAGCTTTCTTT
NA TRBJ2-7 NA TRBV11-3 CASSLDRGDEQYF TGTGCCAGCAGCTTAGACAGGGGTGACGAGCAGTACTTC
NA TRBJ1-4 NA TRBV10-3 CATRDVGEKLFF TGTGCCACGCGGGACGTGGGCGAAAAACTGTTTTTT
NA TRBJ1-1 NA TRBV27 CASRFKNTEAFF TGTGCCAGCAGATTCAAGAACACTGAAGCTTTCTTT
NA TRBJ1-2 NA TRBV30 CAWSVQNAGGYTF TGTGCCTGGAGTGTACAGAACGCCGGTGGCTACACCTTC
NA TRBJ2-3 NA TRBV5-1 CASSLPGTDTQYF TGCGCCAGCAGCTTGCCGGGTACAGATACGCAGTATTTT
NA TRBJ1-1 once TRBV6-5 CASNGEAFF TGTGCCAGCAACGGTGAAGCTTTCTTT
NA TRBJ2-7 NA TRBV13 CASSLRNRDPYEQYF TGTGCCAGCAGCCTAAGAAACAGAGACCCCTACGAGCAGTACTTC
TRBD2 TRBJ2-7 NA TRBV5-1 CASSLIRGGTYEEYF TGCGCCAGCAGCTTGATCCGGGGGGGAACCTACGAGGAGTACTTC
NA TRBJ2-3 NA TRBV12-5 CASGWQDTSTDTQYF TGTGCTAGTGGTTGGCAGGACACTAGCACAGATACGCAGTATTTT
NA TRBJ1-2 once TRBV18 CASSPPGGLLGYTF TGTGCCAGCTCACCACCGGGAGGGTTGCTCGGCTACACCTTC
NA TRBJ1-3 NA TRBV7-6 CASSLASEIGNTIYF TGTGCCAGCAGCTTAGCCTCAGAAATTGGAAACACCATATATTTT
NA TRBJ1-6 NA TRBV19 CASSPQLGSSYNSPLHF TGTGCCAGTAGTCCCCAGTTGGGGAGCTCCTATAATTCACCCCTCCACTTT
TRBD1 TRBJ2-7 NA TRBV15 CATSRVQDRQNGEQYF TGTGCCACCAGCAGAGTCCAGGACAGGCAAAATGGCGAGCAGTACTTC
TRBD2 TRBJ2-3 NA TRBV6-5 CASSPGLVRDTQYF TGTGCCAGCAGTCCTGGACTAGTTCGAGATACGCAGTATTTT
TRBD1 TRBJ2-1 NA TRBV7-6 CASSDPGQGYNEQFF TGTGCCAGCAGCGATCCGGGACAGGGCTACAATGAGCAGTTCTTC
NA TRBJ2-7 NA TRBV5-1 CASSLDTGLGHEQYF TGCGCCAGCAGCTTGGACACAGGGCTCGGCCACGAGCAGTACTTC
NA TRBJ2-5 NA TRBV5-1 CASSARDNLQETQYF TGCGCCAGCAGCGCCCGGGACAACCTACAAGAGACCCAGTACTTC
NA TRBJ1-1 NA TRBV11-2 CASRYTGTEAFF TGTGCCAGCAGATACACGGGAACTGAAGCTTTCTTT
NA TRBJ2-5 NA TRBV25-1 CASSEGQRAYQETQYF TGTGCCAGCAGTGAAGGACAAAGAGCGTACCAAGAGACCCAGTACTTC
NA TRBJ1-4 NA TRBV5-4 CASSRDKNEKLFF TGTGCCAGCAGCCGGGACAAAAATGAAAAACTGTTTTTT
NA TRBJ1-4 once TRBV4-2 CASSSLGGTNEKLFF TGTGCCAGCAGCTCCCTCGGCGGAACTAATGAAAAACTGTTTTTT
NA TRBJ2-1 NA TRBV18 CASSPTASYNEQFF TGTGCCAGCTCACCCACAGCCTCCTACAATGAGCAGTTCTTC
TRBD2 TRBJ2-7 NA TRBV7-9 CASSPAGGQNLEQYF TGTGCCAGCAGCCCAGCGGGGGGGCAAAATCTCGAGCAGTACTTC
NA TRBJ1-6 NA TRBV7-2 CASSLVRTSLTAGNSPLHF TGTGCCAGCAGCTTAGTGCGGACCTCCCTTACCGCGGGGAATTCACCCCTCCACTTT